Below, 24 T cell receptor beta chains from the same sample are listed, as sequenced in a study of CD8 T cells in Susac syndrome. Reverse transcription of roughly 0.5 to 1 ug RNA was carried out with random hexamers. From the immunoSEQ multiplex PCR reads, TCRdb called clonotypes with MiXCR, one entry per CDR3 protein. The profile shows about 140,000 distinct CDR3 sequences, around 94% of them singletons. Input material: CD4+ T cells from PBMCs. The receptors come from a human donor in good health.

V gene TRBV20-1 combines with J gene TRBJ2-7; TRBD1 matches at 10 bases. The CDR3 contains 13 residues. Looked up from germline, CDR1 is DFQATT and CDR2 is SNEGSKA (reference sequence). The trim removed 5 bases at V and 5 bases at J, leaving 6 bases unmatched. The CDR3 DNA follows: TGCAGTGCTGGCCGGGACAGGGGTAACGAGCAGTACTTC. It is translated as CSAGRDRGNEQYF.

The chain has TRBV29-1 and TRBJ1-3; D is uncertain. Germline V lookup: CDR1 SQVTM, CDR2 ANQGSEA. CDR3 length: 12 residues. V was trimmed by 4 bases and J by 0 bases, leaving 4 bases between them. The CDR3 here is CSVVSSGNTIYF. In nucleotides, the CDR3 is TGCAGCGTTGTTAGCTCTGGAAACACCATATATTTT.

The chain uses TRBV7-2 and TRBJ1-1; D gene ambiguous. The germline CDR1 and CDR2 sequences are SGHTA and FQGNSA. This CDR3 is 12 amino acids long. V lost 5 bases to trimming and J lost 6 bases, with 10 bases between them. In DNA form, the CDR3 reads TGTGCCAGCAGCCATAATCTCCCTGAAGCTTTCTTT. Translation gives CASSHNLPEAFF. The whole variable domain, filled in from reference TRBV7-2 and TRBJ1-1, reads GAGVSQSPSNKVTEKGKDVELRCDPISGHTALYWYRQSLGQGLEFLIYFQGNSAPDKSGLPSDRFSAERTGGSVSTLTIQRTQQEDSAVYLCASSHNLPEAFFGQGTRLTVV.

The J gene is TRBJ2-5, the V gene TRBV11-2; 8 bases agree with TRBD2. Germline CDR1 and CDR2: SGHAT and FQNNGV. This CDR3 is built from 15 residues. Trimming took 3 bases from V and 5 from J; bases not matched to a gene: 8. The CDR3 spells CASSFGTRGGETQYF. CDR3 DNA sequence: TGTGCCAGCAGCTTCGGGACTAGAGGGGGGGAGACCCAGTACTTC.

This chain joins TRBV15 and TRBJ2-4; possibly TRBD1 or TRBD2 for D (5 bases each). V lost 0 bases and J lost 9, with 12 bases in between. Germline CDR1 is LNHNV and CDR2 is YYDKDF (reference sequence). CDR3 length equals 14 residues. CDR3 sequence reads: CATSRDRAGTIQYF. The CDR3 DNA follows: TGTGCCACCAGCAGAGATCGGGCAGGGACCATTCAGTACTTC.

This clonotype came up once. The chain combines TRBV29-1 with TRBJ2-5; no reliable D call. Germline V gene data show CDR1 as SQVTM and CDR2 as ANQGSEA. Deletions cut 1 base from V and 4 bases from J, with 13 bases between. This CDR3 has 14 amino acids. The CDR3 nucleotides are TGCAGCGTTGAAGGTACCTCCTCCCGAGAGACCCAGTACTTC. It codes for CSVEGTSSRETQYF.

This chain links TRBV6-1 with TRBJ1-1; D may be TRBD1 (5 bases). Trimming removed 4 bases from V and 11 bases from J, with 11 bases in between. Germline V gene lookup returns CDR1 MNHNS and CDR2 SASEGT. This CDR3 comprises 11 residues. The DNA for the CDR3 is TGTGCCAGCAGTGTGGCAGGGAGGGCTTTCTTT. This encodes CASSVAGRAFF.

The V gene is TRBV7-9, the J gene TRBJ1-4, with a possible D match to TRBD1 (5 bases). V dropped 2 bases and J dropped 8 bases, with 18 bases sitting between them. The CDR3 runs to 16 residues. Looked up from germline, CDR1 is SEHNR and CDR2 is FQNEAQ (reference sequence). CDR3 sequence: CASSLKEAGKGEKLFF. The CDR3 nucleotides are TGTGCCAGCAGCTTAAAGGAGGCAGGGAAAGGGGAAAAACTGTTTTTT. Drawing the rest from reference TRBV7-9 and TRBJ1-4, the complete variable domain is DTGVSQNPRHKITKRGQNVTFRCDPISEHNRLYWYRQTLGQGPEFLTYFQNEAQLEKSRLLSDRFSAERPKGSFSTLEIQRTEQGDSAMYLCASSLKEAGKGEKLFFGSGTQLSVL.

The chain links TRBV4-1 to TRBJ1-4; perhaps TRBD1 as D (5 bases). Germline V CDR1 and CDR2: MGHRA, YSYEKL. The germline V and J ends were trimmed by 0 bases and 3 bases, with 8 bases remaining between them. CDR3 length equals 15 residues. CDR3: CASSQDATANEKLFF. The CDR3 DNA follows: TGCGCCAGCAGCCAAGATGCGACAGCTAATGAAAAACTGTTTTTT.

The chain joins TRBV4-2 to TRBJ1-5; a weak D match, TRBD1 (6 bases). The CDR3 loop spans 15 amino acids. The germline V and J ends were trimmed by 3 bases and 7 bases, with 16 bases remaining between them. Germline CDR1 and CDR2: LGHNA and YNFKEQ. This CDR3 is CASSHEGGVGQPQHF. CDR3 nucleotides: TGTGCCAGCAGCCATGAGGGGGGAGTTGGACAGCCCCAGCATTTT.

This clonotype was detected only once. CDR3 in DNA: TGTGCCAGCAGTTTAGCGGGGACAGGATTCTATGGCTACACCTTC. It yields the protein CASSLAGTGFYGYTF. The V call is TRBV12-3 or TRBV12-4, the J call TRBJ1-2; 8 bases fit TRBD1. The J segment lost 4 bases and the V segment lost 0 bases, leaving 4 bases of the junction unmatched. The CDR3 is 15 residues long.

This clonotype turned up a few times. For the CDR3, the DNA is TGTGCCAGCAGTAGATACAATGAGCAGTTCTTC. It codes for CASSRYNEQFF. The chain employs TRBV12-3 or TRBV12-4 and TRBJ2-1; the D is unclear. V lost 5 bases and J lost 4, with 3 bases in between. This CDR3 has 11 amino acids.

The J gene is TRBJ2-2, the V gene TRBV3-1, with D perhaps TRBD2 (6 bases). This CDR3 has 16 residues. V was shortened by 2 bases and J by 3 bases, with 13 bases between the two germline ends. Germline-derived CDR1 and CDR2 are LGHDT and YNNKEL (reference sequence). The CDR3 here is CASSQTSSWDTGELFF. The CDR3 coding sequence is TGTGCCAGCAGCCAAACTAGCAGTTGGGACACCGGGGAGCTGTTTTTT.

This sequence joins TRBV15 and TRBJ2-7; a weak D match, TRBD1 (6 bases). Germline assignment: CDR1 LNHNV and CDR2 YYDKDF (reference sequence). The CDR3 has 16 amino acids. Trimming took off 0 bases at V and 10 bases at J, with 22 bases between the two ends. The CDR3 is CATSRDAVVVGAEQYF. The CDR3 DNA is TGTGCCACCAGCAGAGATGCAGTAGTGGTGGGGGCGGAACAGTACTTC.

CDR3 sequence (DNA): TGTGCCAGCAGCTTGGCGGGCGGGAGGAGGGGAATTGAGCAGTTCTTC. The encoded protein is CASSLAGGRRGIEQFF. The J gene is TRBJ2-1, the V gene TRBV5-6, with 8 bases aligning to TRBD2. Germline V lookup: CDR1 SGHDT, CDR2 YYEEEE. V gave up 0 bases and J gave up 9 bases; unmatched junction bases: 11. The CDR3 runs 16 residues.

The chain is built from TRBV3-1 and TRBJ2-1, with D unresolved. Looked up from germline, CDR1 is LGHDT and CDR2 is YNNKEL (reference sequence). V was cut by 0 bases and J by 6 bases, with 12 bases left in between. This CDR3 region has 15 residues. The CDR3 bases are TGTGCCAGCAGCCAAGATGGTCTAGGTGGCAATGAGCAGTTCTTC. Residues: CASSQDGLGGNEQFF.

The chain joins TRBV2 to TRBJ1-1; 9 bases align to TRBD1. V was pared by 6 bases and J by 9 bases, with 11 bases of the junction left unmatched. Germline V gene data show CDR1 as SNHLY and CDR2 as FYNNEI. The CDR3 is 14 amino acids. In nucleotides, the CDR3 is TGTGCCAGCAGACCGGGACAGGGTGTGAGAAAAGCTTTCTTT. It yields the protein CASRPGQGVRKAFF. Using reference TRBV2 and TRBJ1-1 for the parts outside the CDR3, the full variable domain is EPEVTQTPSHQVTQMGQEVILRCVPISNHLYFYWYRQILGQKVEFLVSFYNNEISEKSEIFDDQFSVERPDGSNFTLKIRSTKLEDSAMYFCASRPGQGVRKAFFGQGTRLTVV.

The V and J genes are TRBV6-1 and TRBJ1-1; perhaps TRBD1 as D (6 bases). Germline V gene sequence: CDR1 MNHNS, CDR2 SASEGT. The CDR3 has 13 amino acids. The ends were cut back, 3 bases at V and 4 bases at J, with 9 bases in the middle. CDR3 in amino acids: CASSDGGRTEAFF. In nucleotides, the CDR3 is TGTGCCAGCAGTGACGGGGGCCGCACTGAAGCTTTCTTT.

The chain couples TRBV30 to TRBJ1-1; D remains ambiguous. V was cut by 0 bases and J by 9 bases, with 17 bases left in between. Per the germline V gene, CDR1 is GTSNPN and CDR2 is SVGIG (reference sequence). The CDR3 sequence is 14 residues long. The CDR3 spells CAWSVLLGRSKAFF. As DNA, the CDR3 is TGTGCCTGGAGTGTACTACTTGGGAGGTCTAAAGCTTTCTTT.

The chain links TRBV24-1 to TRBJ2-7; D perhaps matches TRBD1 (6 bases). CDR3 size: 13 residues. The V gene's germline CDR1 is KGHDR and CDR2 SFDVKD. V was clipped by 3 bases and J by 6 bases, with 11 bases between them. The CDR3 nucleotides are TGTGCCACCAGTGATCCTTGGGGGCGCGAGCAGTACTTC. As protein: CATSDPWGREQYF.

The chain recombines TRBV5-1 with TRBJ1-1; 8 positions agree with TRBD1. V lost 4 bases and J lost 3; bases outside the gene matches: 8. This CDR3 has 15 residues. Germline-derived CDR1 and CDR2 are SGHRS and YFSETQ. The CDR3 DNA reads TGCGCCAGCAGCCCAAGACAGGGGTCGGACACTGAAGCTTTCTTT. Amino acids: CASSPRQGSDTEAFF.

The chain joins TRBV6-1 to TRBJ2-7, with a tentative D call TRBD1 (7 bases). V was shortened by 6 bases and J by 0 bases, with 15 bases between the two germline ends. Germline V CDR1 and CDR2: MNHNS, SASEGT. This CDR3 spans 15 amino acids. The CDR3 DNA is TGTGCCAGCAGCCCAGGGGGGATGAGCTCCTACGAGCAGTACTTC. This codes for CASSPGGMSSYEQYF.

V is TRBV15 and J is TRBJ1-3, with a tentative D call TRBD1 (5 bases). Trimming removed 9 bases at V and 0 bases at J, with 9 bases between. The CDR3 length is 13 residues. Germline V gene data show CDR1 as LNHNV and CDR2 as YYDKDF (reference sequence). The CDR3 nucleotides read TGTGCCACACGACAGAGCTCTGGAAACACCATATATTTT. This translates into CATRQSSGNTIYF.

The chain joins TRBV7-2 to TRBJ2-1; 9 nucleotides match TRBD2. V lost 5 bases, J lost 0 bases, and 5 bases stayed unmatched. Germline V CDR1 and CDR2: SGHTA, FQGNSA. The CDR3 totals 16 residues. Here the CDR3 DNA reads TGTGCCAGCAGCCAGACTAGCGGACTCTCCTACAATGAGCAGTTCTTC. This codes for CASSQTSGLSYNEQFF.